This T cell receptor beta chain was obtained from a study of T cell responses to AZD1222 COVID-19 vaccine. Clones were sequenced by immunoSEQ multiplex PCR, and TCRdb holds only the in-frame ones, with some missing. The sample consists of over 120,000 clones, roughly 87% of them appearing once. Germline V gene data show CDR1 as SNHLY and CDR2 as FYNNEI. J was trimmed by 6 bases and V by 3 bases; bases with no gene match: 8. This CDR3 spans 14 amino acids. This clone has just a few counts. Specimen: peripheral blood, collected 28 days after the second AZD1222 dose. The sequence came from an adult who received the AZD1222 COVID-19 vaccine. This rearrangement joins TRBV2 to TRBJ2-7; 7 nucleotides match TRBD1. The CDR3 sequence: CASSEVTGIGEQYF. CDR3 nucleotide sequence: TGTGCCAGCAGTGAGGTGACAGGGATCGGCGAGCAGTACTTC.